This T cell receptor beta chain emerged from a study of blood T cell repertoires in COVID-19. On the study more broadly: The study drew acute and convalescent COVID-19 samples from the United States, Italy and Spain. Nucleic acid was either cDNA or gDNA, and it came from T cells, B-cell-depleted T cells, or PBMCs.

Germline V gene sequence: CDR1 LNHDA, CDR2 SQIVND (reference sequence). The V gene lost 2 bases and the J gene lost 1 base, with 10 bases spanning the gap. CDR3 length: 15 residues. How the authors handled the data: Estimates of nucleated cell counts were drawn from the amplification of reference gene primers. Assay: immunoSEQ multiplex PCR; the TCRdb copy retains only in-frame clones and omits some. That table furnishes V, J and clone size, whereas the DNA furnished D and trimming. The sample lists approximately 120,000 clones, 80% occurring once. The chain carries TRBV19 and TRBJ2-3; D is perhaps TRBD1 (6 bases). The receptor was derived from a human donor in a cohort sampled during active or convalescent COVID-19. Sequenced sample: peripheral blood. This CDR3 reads CASSILGAGTDTQYF. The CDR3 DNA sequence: TGTGCCAGTAGTATATTGGGGGCCGGCACAGATACGCAGTATTTT. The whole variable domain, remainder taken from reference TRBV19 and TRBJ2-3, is DGGITQSPKYLFRKEGQNVTLSCEQNLNHDAMYWYRQDPGQGLRLIYYSQIVNDFQKGDIAEGYSVSREKKESFPLTVTSAQKNPTAFYLCASSILGAGTDTQYFGPGTRLTVL.